The 25 T cell receptor beta chains reported below all come from one sample, sequenced in a study of spatial heterogeneity in lung cancer. One entry per CDR3 protein, called by TCRdb with MiXCR from the 5' RACE reads. The table includes some 120,000 distinct CDR3 sequences, 9% to 15% detected once. Time point noted: blood at routine non-recurrence follow-up after resection. Unsorted samples of tumor, nontumor lung or frozen PBMC had their whole RNA sequenced. The sample was PBMCs, taken at follow-up. The receptors shown here come from a male donor with early-stage non-small cell lung cancer.

Only a few counts were recorded for this clonotype. The rearrangement links TRBV7-2 to TRBJ1-1; 7 bases are a match to TRBD1. The CDR3 contains 14 residues. Germline assignment: CDR1 SGHTA and CDR2 FQGNSA. Trimming removed 5 bases from V and 9 bases from J; junction bases left unmatched: 12. The CDR3 region is CASSLQTGTVKAFF. DNA of the CDR3: TGTGCCAGCAGCCTACAAACCGGGACAGTTAAAGCTTTCTTT.

This clonotype occurred many times. The chain links TRBV4-1 to TRBJ1-5; 9 bases match TRBD1. Trimming removed 2 bases from V and 2 bases from J; junction bases left unmatched: 7. Germline CDR1 MGHRA, CDR2 YSYEKL. The CDR3 is 17 residues long. The CDR3 DNA sequence: TGCGCCAGCAGCCAATCCCAGGGACAGGGAGGCAATCAGCCCCAGCATTTT. Protein product: CASSQSQGQGGNQPQHF.

J is TRBJ2-1 and V is TRBV6-5; 10 positions agree with TRBD2. CDR1 and CDR2 (germline): MNHEY, SVGAGI. The V gene end was trimmed by 6 bases and the J gene end by 4 bases; junction bases not matched to a gene: 3. The CDR3 extends over 14 amino acids. The CDR3 DNA reads as TGTGCCAGCAGGTTAGCGGGGGGTTACAATGAGCAGTTCTTC. Its translation is CASRLAGGYNEQFF.

This clonotype came up a few times. This sequence joins TRBV2 and TRBJ2-3, with unresolved D. The CDR3 contains 16 residues. The V end lost 4 bases, the J end lost 3 bases, and 17 bases lay between the germline ends. CDR1 and CDR2 from the germline V gene are SNHLY and FYNNEI. CDR3 DNA sequence: TGTGCCAGCAGTGCATCCAGTGTGGTAGAGACAGATACGCAGTATTTT. Its translation is CASSASSVVETDTQYF.

V usage is TRBV24-1 and J usage is TRBJ1-4; D call uncertain. V was pared by 1 base and J by 6 bases, with 17 bases between. The CDR3 spans 17 residues. CDR1 is KGHDR and CDR2 is SFDVKD in the germline V gene. CDR3 sequence (DNA): TGTGCCACCAGTGATTTCGTCACGAGGCCATCAGATGAAAAACTGTTTTTT. This sequence encodes CATSDFVTRPSDEKLFF.

This clonotype was seen only a few times. The rearrangement links TRBV6-2 or TRBV6-3 to TRBJ2-7, with 9 bases fitting TRBD1. Trimming cost V 6 bases and J 6 bases; bases outside gene matches: 12. The length of the CDR3 is 15 residues. Germline assignment: CDR1 MNHEY and CDR2 SVGEGT. CDR3 residues: CASRPTGTGHSEQYF. DNA of the CDR3: TGTGCCAGCAGACCTACCGGGACAGGGCATTCCGAGCAGTACTTC.

The rearrangement uses TRBV5-1 and TRBJ2-1; possible D gene TRBD1, 6 bases. V dropped 4 bases and J dropped 8 bases, with 22 bases sitting between them. The CDR3 spans 16 residues. Germline assignment: CDR1 SGHRS and CDR2 YFSETQ. The CDR3 loop reads CASSAAAQGRGHEQFF. For the CDR3, the DNA is TGCGCCAGCAGCGCCGCCGCTCAGGGCAGGGGACATGAGCAGTTCTTC.

This clonotype was recorded at least ten times. This sequence joins TRBV9 and TRBJ2-7; the D gene could be TRBD1 or TRBD2 (5 bases each). Trimming stripped 4 bases from V and 0 bases from J, with 8 bases between. The CDR3 is made up of 13 amino acids. The germline gives CDR1 SGDLS, CDR2 YYNGEE. The CDR3 nucleotides read TGTGCCAGCAGCCGGGACGGCTCCTACGAGCAGTACTTC. It is translated as CASSRDGSYEQYF.

At least ten counts were recorded for this clonotype. V gene TRBV5-1 combines with J gene TRBJ2-5; no definite D call. Trimming removed 1 base at V and 2 bases at J, with 9 bases between. The CDR3 loop spans 14 amino acids. Germline V gives CDR1 SGHRS, CDR2 YFSETQ. The CDR3 sequence is CASSLSQRQETQYF. CDR3 sequence (DNA): TGCGCCAGCAGCTTGTCTCAGCGACAAGAGACCCAGTACTTC.

This clonotype was counted many times. This sequence joins TRBV11-1 and TRBJ2-5, with a tentative D call TRBD2 (6 bases). The germline V gene has CDR1 SGHAT and CDR2 FQDESV (reference sequence). The germline V and J ends were trimmed by 3 bases and 5 bases, with 16 bases remaining between them. The CDR3 extends over 15 amino acids. Here the CDR3 reads CASSFSGTVVETQYF. The DNA of the CDR3 is TGTGCCAGCAGCTTTTCCGGGACTGTCGTGGAGACCCAGTACTTC.

In this sample, this clonotype turned up a few times. The V gene is TRBV7-2, the J gene TRBJ2-5, with 7 positions matching TRBD2. V shed 5 bases and J 1 base; nucleotides not matched to a gene: 7. The length of the CDR3 is 15 residues. Germline CDR1 SGHTA, CDR2 FQGNSA. The CDR3 loop reads CASSIRGGGQETQYF. CDR3 bases: TGTGCCAGCAGCATACGTGGCGGGGGCCAAGAGACCCAGTACTTC.

This clonotype was counted many times. The chain links TRBV29-1 to TRBJ1-2; D uncertain. The germline gives CDR1 SQVTM, CDR2 ANQGSEA. The length of the CDR3 is 12 residues. V lost 4 bases to trimming and J lost 2 bases, with 8 bases between them. The chain's CDR3 is CSVVPDNYGYTF. As DNA, the CDR3 is TGCAGCGTTGTCCCAGACAACTATGGCTACACCTTC.

The chain uses TRBV7-2 and TRBJ1-1, with D possibly being TRBD1 (5 bases). The CDR3 length is 13 residues. Trimming pared 5 bases from V and 5 bases from J, leaving 12 bases between. Germline values: CDR1 SGHTA, CDR2 FQGNSA. CDR3: CASSSQGATEAFF. CDR3 coding DNA: TGTGCCAGCAGCAGCCAGGGAGCGACTGAAGCTTTCTTT.

There are many counts of this clonotype. The chain's CDR3 is CASSLDSDYGYTF. CDR3 bases: TGTGCCAGCAGTTTAGACAGTGACTATGGCTACACCTTC. The V call is TRBV12-3 or TRBV12-4, the J call TRBJ1-2, with unresolved D. V dropped 1 base and J dropped 3 bases, with 6 bases sitting between them. CDR3 length equals 13 residues.

Comment on this clonotype: This sequence may be a read error, since a much larger clone differs from it by one base. The gene calls are TRBV24-1 and TRBJ2-1, with 11 positions matching TRBD2. The CDR3 totals 15 residues. CDR1 is KGHDR, CDR2 SFDVKD, per germline. Unmatched junction bases numbered 15, after V lost 12 bases and J lost 9 bases. For the CDR3, the DNA is TGTGCCCCAGGGCCCGGGACTAGCGGCACTGTTGAGCAGTTCTTC. Translation gives CAPGPGTSGTVEQFF.

This clonotype showed up many times. CDR3 protein: CAWSVDGVRQPQHF. The CDR3 nucleotides are TGTGCCTGGAGTGTAGACGGGGTTAGACAGCCCCAGCATTTT. The V gene is TRBV30, the J gene TRBJ1-5, with D unresolved. The CDR3 covers 14 residues. The V end was cut by 0 bases, the J end by 7 bases, with 13 bases between. Looked up from germline, CDR1 is GTSNPN and CDR2 is SVGIG (reference sequence).

At least ten counts were recorded for this clonotype. The chain couples TRBV4-3 to TRBJ1-1; no firm D call. The CDR3 runs 15 residues. The V gene lost 0 bases and the J gene lost 2 bases, with 10 bases spanning the gap. The germline gives CDR1 LGHNA, CDR2 YSLEER. CDR3 sequence: CASSQELGRNTEAFF. The CDR3 DNA reads TGCGCCAGCAGCCAAGAACTAGGAAGAAACACTGAAGCTTTCTTT.

This chain connects TRBV16 to TRBJ2-3; D possibly corresponds to TRBD2 (5 bases). This CDR3 is 14 amino acids long. With 0 bases removed from V and 6 bases from J, the gap between germline ends came to 10 bases. In germline, CDR1 is KGHSY, CDR2 FQNENV. The CDR3: CASSQSGVTDTQYF. In DNA form, the CDR3 reads TGTGCCAGCAGCCAATCCGGGGTGACGGATACGCAGTATTTT.

In its sample, this clonotype was seen many times. V gene TRBV12-3 or TRBV12-4 combines with J gene TRBJ2-1; D is uncertain. With 4 bases removed from V and 10 bases from J, the gap between germline ends came to 11 bases. The CDR3 extends over 12 amino acids. CDR3 residues: CASSWARREQFF. The CDR3 DNA follows: TGTGCCAGCAGTTGGGCCCGCAGGGAGCAGTTCTTC.

In its sample, this clonotype was seen a few times. The rearrangement links TRBV20-1 to TRBJ2-5; perhaps TRBD2 as D (6 bases). The CDR3 contains 14 residues. V dropped 5 bases and J dropped 4 bases, with 17 bases sitting between them. The germline gives CDR1 DFQATT, CDR2 SNEGSKA (reference sequence). CDR3 DNA: TGCAGTGCTTGGACTGCTAGCGATTTAGAGACCCAGTACTTC. Its translation is CSAWTASDLETQYF.

This clonotype was picked up many times. The genes are TRBV12-5 and TRBJ2-7; 8 bases fit TRBD1. CDR1 LGHNT and CDR2 FRNRAP come from the germline V gene. This CDR3 region has 13 residues. The ends lost 7 bases at V and 2 bases at J; junction bases unmatched: 4. The CDR3 protein is CASAGRGPYEQYF. The CDR3 DNA reads TGTGCTAGTGCGGGCAGGGGGCCCTACGAGCAGTACTTC.

This clonotype has just a few counts. The genes are TRBV12-3 or TRBV12-4 and TRBJ1-5; TRBD1 is a possible D gene (6 bases). V was clipped by 5 bases and J by 0 bases, with 11 bases between them. The CDR3 runs to 15 residues. CDR3 coding DNA: TGTGCCAGCAGTCTTCGGGGGCGTAGCAATCAGCCCCAGCATTTT. Protein sequence: CASSLRGRSNQPQHF.

This clonotype has a handful of counts. This chain connects TRBV28 to TRBJ1-6, with a tentative D call TRBD1 (6 bases). This CDR3 has 14 amino acids. Trimming took 3 bases from V and 7 from J, leaving 10 bases between them. The germline V gene encodes CDR1 MDHEN and CDR2 SYDVKM. The DNA for the CDR3 is TGTGCCAGCAGTTTTCAGGGGCTCAATTCACCCCTCCACTTT. Its translation is CASSFQGLNSPLHF.

The rearrangement uses TRBV27 and TRBJ2-3, with TRBD2 matching over 9 bases. In germline, CDR1 is MNHEY, CDR2 SMNVEV (reference sequence). CDR3 length equals 16 residues. V was clipped by 5 bases and J by 2 bases; unmatched bases: 8. DNA of the CDR3: TGTGCCAGCAGTCTCGGACTAGCGCGGCCCACAGATACGCAGTATTTT. Its protein product is CASSLGLARPTDTQYF.

This clonotype is large in the sample. The CDR3 is CASSLSPALETQYF. The CDR3 DNA sequence: TGTGCCAGCAGCCTAAGCCCGGCTCTGGAGACCCAGTACTTC. The V gene is TRBV7-2, the J gene TRBJ2-5; D not certain. The CDR3 runs to 14 residues. V lost 5 bases and J 5 bases, leaving 15 bases between the germline ends. Germline V gene lookup returns CDR1 SGHTA and CDR2 FQGNSA.